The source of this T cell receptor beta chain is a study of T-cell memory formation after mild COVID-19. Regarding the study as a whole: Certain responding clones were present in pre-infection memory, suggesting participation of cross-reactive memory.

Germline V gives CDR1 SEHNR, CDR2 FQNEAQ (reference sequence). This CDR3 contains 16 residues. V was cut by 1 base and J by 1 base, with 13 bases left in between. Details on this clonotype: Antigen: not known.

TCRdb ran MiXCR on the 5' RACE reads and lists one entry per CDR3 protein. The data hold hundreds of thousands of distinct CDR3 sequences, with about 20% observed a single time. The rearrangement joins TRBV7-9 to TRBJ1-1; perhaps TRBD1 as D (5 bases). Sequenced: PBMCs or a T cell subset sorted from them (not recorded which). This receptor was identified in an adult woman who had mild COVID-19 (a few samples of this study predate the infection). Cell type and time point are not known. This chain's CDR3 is CASSLGGQGPNTEAFF. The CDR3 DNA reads TGTGCCAGCAGCTTAGGCGGGCAGGGACCGAACACTGAAGCTTTCTTT.